This T cell receptor (beta chain) stems from a study of T cells in Graves' hyperthyroidism and ophthalmopathy. On the study more broadly: Pretreatment peripheral blood was obtained at initial diagnosis.

Patients aged 18 to 65 had newly diagnosed hyperthyroidism of under 2 months' duration. Remarks on this clonotype: Its matching antigen is unknown.

The V end lost 6 bases, the J end lost 4 bases, and 16 bases lay between the germline ends. The CDR3 has 15 residues. TCR beta CDR3 regions were amplified from RNA. In the first-round RT-PCR of the TCR CDR3, the HTBI primer set was used. One entry per CDR3 protein, called by TCRdb with MiXCR from the multiplex PCR reads. Of under 650,000 distinct CDR3 sequences in the sample, roughly 16% were seen once. Points from the study as a whole: Ophthalmopathy and stable hyperthyroidism were told apart by a 13 V-J model.

This chain connects TRBV12-3 or TRBV12-4 to TRBJ2-1; TRBD2 might be the D (6 bases). Sequencing was carried out using blood. This receptor was taken from a young woman with Graves' hyperthyroidism. CDR3 DNA: TGTGCCAGCAGGGTGGCGGGAAGCTTGTACAATGAGCAGTTCTTC. This encodes CASRVAGSLYNEQFF.